The 11 T cell receptor beta chains presented below share a single source sample, sequenced in a study of OX40 agonist ivuxolimab in advanced cancers. Library preparation was by the immunoSEQ multiplex PCR assay. TCRdb's version of the immuneACCESS table is confined to in-frame rearrangements and falls short of the full clone set. An unresolved V gene accounts for under half of the shortfall where checked; the remainder is of unknown origin. Recorded for this sample are 70,000 to 95,000 clones; around 86% of them occurred a single time. About 0.5% of the sample rests with the top ten. Sequencing used CD4+ or CD8+ T cells sorted from blood, obtained in a trial of the OX40 agonist ivuxolimab. These receptor sequences come from an adult with an advanced solid tumor such as melanoma, head and neck, liver or kidney cancer.

The V call is TRBV30, the J call TRBJ1-4, with no clear D. The CDR3 is made up of 11 amino acids. Per the germline V gene, CDR1 is GTSNPN and CDR2 is SVGIG (reference sequence). V was shortened by 3 bases and J by 4 bases, with 3 bases between the two germline ends. CDR3 sequence: CAWSLNEKLFF. The CDR3 bases are TGTGCCTGGAGCCTTAATGAAAAACTGTTTTTT.

V is TRBV7-2 and J is TRBJ2-7; D may be TRBD1 (5 bases). The CDR3 spans 13 residues. Looked up from germline, CDR1 is SGHTA and CDR2 is FQGNSA. V was cut by 2 bases and J by 6 bases, with 11 bases left in between. The chain's CDR3 is CASSLSGFFEQYF. CDR3 DNA: TGTGCCAGCAGCTTATCAGGGTTCTTCGAGCAGTACTTC.

V gene TRBV4-1 combines with J gene TRBJ1-4; the D gene is possibly TRBD1 (6 bases). Deletions cut 4 bases from V and 2 bases from J, with 11 bases between. Germline-derived CDR1 and CDR2 are MGHRA and YSYEKL. This CDR3 is built from 15 residues. The CDR3 region has the DNA TGCGCCAGCAGCCCCCAGGGGTCCACTAATGAAAAACTGTTTTTT. This encodes CASSPQGSTNEKLFF.

The chain uses TRBV28 and TRBJ1-2; D perhaps matches TRBD1 (5 bases). The CDR3 has 11 residues. V lost 6 bases and J lost 4, with 6 bases in between. Germline CDR1 reads MDHEN; CDR2 reads SYDVKM. CDR3 coding DNA: TGTGCCAGCAGGGGGCCCTATGGCTACACCTTC. Its protein product is CASRGPYGYTF.

The rearrangement links TRBV6-1 to TRBJ1-1, with D hard to call. There are 14 residues in the CDR3. The V gene lost 2 bases and the J gene lost 10 bases, with 17 bases spanning the gap. Germline loops: CDR1 MNHNS, CDR2 SASEGT. The CDR3 bases are TGTGCCAGCAGTGAATCCTGGTCCGCGGGTAGAGCTTTCTTT. Translating it yields CASSESWSAGRAFF.

This clone was detected a few times. This sequence joins TRBV6-5 and TRBJ1-2; possible D gene TRBD1, 5 bases. V gave up 0 bases and J gave up 5 bases, with 10 bases separating them. The CDR3 spans 14 residues. Per germline, CDR1 MNHEY and CDR2 SVGAGI. CDR3 sequence reads: CASSYSDSAYGYTF. The CDR3 nucleotides read TGTGCCAGCAGTTACTCTGACAGTGCGTATGGCTACACCTTC.

The rearrangement joins TRBV19 to TRBJ2-5, with 11 bases lining up with TRBD1. Germline V lookup: CDR1 LNHDA, CDR2 SQIVND (reference sequence). The CDR3 length is 14 residues. V gave up 10 bases and J gave up 5 bases; unmatched junction bases: 9. This CDR3 is CATQDRGQSETQYF. The DNA of the CDR3 is TGTGCCACCCAGGACAGGGGGCAATCGGAGACCCAGTACTTC.

The chain employs TRBV27 and TRBJ1-4, with a tentative D call TRBD1 (5 bases). V dropped 6 bases and J dropped 3 bases, with 14 bases sitting between them. The germline V gene encodes CDR1 MNHEY and CDR2 SMNVEV (reference sequence). The CDR3 consists of 15 residues. This CDR3 is CASSSRGWANEKLFF. The DNA of the CDR3 is TGTGCCAGCAGCTCTCGGGGGTGGGCTAATGAAAAACTGTTTTTT. The full variable domain, with the rest looked up from reference TRBV27 and TRBJ1-4, is EAQVTQNPRYLITVTGKKLTVTCSQNMNHEYMSWYRQDPGLGLRQIYYSMNVEVTDKGDVPEGYKVSRKEKRNFPLILESPSPNQTSLYFCASSSRGWANEKLFFGSGTQLSVL.

V and J are TRBV19 and TRBJ2-7; 12 nucleotides align to TRBD2. CDR3 length: 18 amino acids. With 0 bases clipped from V and 6 bases from J, the junction kept 12 bases outside the gene matches. Per germline, CDR1 LNHDA and CDR2 SQIVND (reference sequence). CDR3 DNA sequence: TGTGCCAGTAGTATAGAAGGGAGACTAGCGGGAGCTCCGGGCGAGCAGTACTTC. It yields the protein CASSIEGRLAGAPGEQYF.

V gene TRBV6-5 combines with J gene TRBJ1-6, with TRBD1 identical over 7 bases. Germline V gene sequence: CDR1 MNHEY, CDR2 SVGAGI. Trimming cost V 9 bases and J 2 bases; bases outside gene matches: 7. This CDR3 is 15 amino acids long. DNA for the CDR3: TGTGCCAGTAGGGACAGCGGGCCCTATAATTCACCCCTCCACTTT. Translated: CASRDSGPYNSPLHF.

DNA for the CDR3: TGTGCCTGGAAGGCCAGTAGTTACGGCGAGCAGTACTTC. It is translated as CAWKASSYGEQYF. The J gene is TRBJ2-7, the V gene TRBV30; no firm D call. This CDR3 region has 13 residues. Trimming took 4 bases from V and 6 from J, leaving 16 bases between them. CDR1 and CDR2 (germline): GTSNPN, SVGIG (reference sequence).